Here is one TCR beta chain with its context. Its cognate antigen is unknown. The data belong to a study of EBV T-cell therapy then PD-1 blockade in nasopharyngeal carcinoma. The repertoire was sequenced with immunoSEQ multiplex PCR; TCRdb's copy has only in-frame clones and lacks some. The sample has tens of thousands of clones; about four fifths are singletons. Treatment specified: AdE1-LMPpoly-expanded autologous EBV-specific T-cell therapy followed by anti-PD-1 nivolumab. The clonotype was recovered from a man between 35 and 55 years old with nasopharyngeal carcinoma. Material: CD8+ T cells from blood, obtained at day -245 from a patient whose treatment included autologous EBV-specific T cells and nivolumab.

The CDR3 DNA reads TGTGCCAGCCTATCCGCCTCTGGAAACACCATATATTTT. Residues: CASLSASGNTIYF. The chain employs TRBV10-3 and TRBJ1-3; D is ambiguous. The CDR3 sequence is 13 residues long. Trimming pared 10 bases from V and 0 bases from J, leaving 10 bases between. Per germline, CDR1 ENHRY and CDR2 SYGVKD.